The rows below give T cell receptor beta chains drawn from one sample of a study of identical twins. One entry per CDR3 protein results from TCRdb running MiXCR on the 5' RACE reads. This table holds a few hundred thousand distinct CDR3 sequences, less than 9.5% found once. The sample was also linked to a second study, of yellow fever vaccine responses in identical twins.

The material sequenced was CD8+ T cells sorted from blood. The receptor set was obtained from a young woman in good health. Each CDR3 is given with its conserved first and last residue. A D gene is named only where the DNA matches it firmly. Size tells how often a clone was seen (once, few, many) or the class of an expanded clone, and some rows leave it out.

>TRBJ2-1|TRBV2|NA|15|NA
CASSEESPLYNEQFF
TGTGCCAGCAGTGAGGAGAGCCCCCTATACAATGAGCAGTTCTTC
>TRBJ2-2|TRBV15|few|16|TRBD1
CATSREGTGGTGELFF
TGTGCCACCAGCAGGGAAGGGACAGGGGGAACCGGGGAGCTGTTTTTT
>TRBJ2-2|TRBV6-2/TRBV6-3|NA|15|TRBD2
CASRGLVENTGELFF
TGTGCCAGCAGGGGACTAGTGGAGAACACCGGGGAGCTGTTTTTT
>TRBJ2-5|TRBV10-2|many|14|TRBD2
CASSDGAGGETQYF
TGCGCCAGCAGTGACGGAGCGGGAGGAGAGACCCAGTACTTC
>TRBJ2-7|TRBV15|many|15|NA
CATSVSREISYEQYF
TGTGCCACCAGTGTCTCCCGGGAAATCTCCTACGAGCAGTACTTC
>TRBJ2-1|TRBV11-2|few|17|TRBD2
CASSFPTGTSGDNEQFF
TGTGCCAGCAGCTTCCCTACCGGGACTAGCGGAGACAATGAGCAGTTCTTC
>TRBJ2-3|TRBV29-1|many|20|TRBD2
CSVEPITRLAGVTLTDTQYF
TGCAGCGTTGAACCTATCACCCGACTAGCGGGAGTAACACTCACAGATACGCAGTATTTT
>TRBJ2-5|TRBV13|many|13|NA
CASSLENGETQYF
TGTGCCAGCAGCCTCGAGAACGGGGAGACCCAGTACTTC
>TRBJ1-6|TRBV25-1|NA|17|NA
CASSETGESSYNSPLHF
TGTGCCAGCAGTGAAACGGGAGAAAGCTCCTATAATTCACCCCTCCACTTT
>TRBJ2-7|TRBV27|many|13|NA
CASSLSVSYEQYF
TGTGCCAGCAGTTTATCGGTGTCCTACGAGCAGTACTTC
>TRBJ2-3|TRBV29-1|few|12|NA
CSVPISLDTQYF
TGCAGCGTTCCGATTAGCTTGGATACGCAGTATTTT
>TRBJ2-3|TRBV3-1|NA|17|TRBD1
CASCQVVTGDGTDTQYF
TGTGCCTCCTGCCAAGTGGTTACAGGGGATGGCACAGATACGCAGTATTTT
>TRBJ2-1|TRBV7-9|many|17|NA
CASSHPRVEVKDNEQFF
TGTGCCAGCAGCCACCCCAGGGTAGAAGTGAAGGACAATGAGCAGTTCTTC
>TRBJ2-7|TRBV20-1|few|13|NA
CSALPRTNYEQYF
TGCAGTGCTCTCCCACGGACTAACTACGAGCAGTACTTC
>TRBJ1-1|TRBV5-1|many|18|NA
CASSLAEVANLDSIEAFF
TGCGCCAGCAGCTTGGCCGAAGTAGCAAATCTGGACAGTATTGAAGCTTTCTTT
>TRBJ2-1|TRBV7-6|many|15|NA
CASSLVLSPYNEQFF
TGTGCCAGCAGCTTAGTACTTTCTCCATACAATGAGCAGTTCTTC
>TRBJ2-2|TRBV12-3/TRBV12-4|NA|15|NA
CASSDGTVNTGELFF
TGTGCCAGTAGCGACGGGACGGTAAACACCGGGGAGCTGTTTTTT
>TRBJ2-2|TRBV20-1|few|16|NA
CSARGGGSLDTGELFF
TGCAGTGCTAGAGGCGGAGGGAGTTTAGACACCGGGGAGCTGTTTTTT
>TRBJ2-7|TRBV15|few|14|TRBD1
CATSRVPTGDEQYF
TGTGCCACCAGCAGGGTTCCGACAGGGGACGAGCAGTACTTC
>TRBJ1-1|TRBV29-1|NA|14|TRBD1
CSVGSTGGLGEAFF
TGCAGCGTCGGATCGACAGGGGGTCTCGGTGAAGCTTTCTTT
>TRBJ2-1|TRBV29-1|many|14|TRBD2
CSVAKRELENEQFF
TGCAGCGTTGCGAAGCGGGAGTTAGAGAATGAGCAGTTCTTC
>TRBJ1-5|TRBV20-1|many|16|TRBD1
CSARKTGQGASQPQHF
TGCAGTGCTAGAAAAACCGGACAGGGGGCATCTCAGCCCCAGCATTTT
>TRBJ2-1|TRBV23-1|NA|15|NA
CASIKSGPRLNEQFF
TGCGCCAGCATCAAATCCGGGCCCCGTTTGAATGAGCAGTTCTTC
>TRBJ2-7|TRBV29-1|few|14|TRBD1
CSVEVRTGKNEQYF
TGCAGCGTTGAAGTTAGGACAGGGAAAAACGAGCAGTACTTC
>TRBJ2-5|TRBV6-2/TRBV6-3|NA|14|TRBD1
CASSNRGRQETQYF
TGTGCCAGCAGTAACAGGGGGCGTCAAGAGACCCAGTACTTC
>TRBJ2-3|TRBV4-3|many|16|NA
CASSQDLQVGLDTQYF
TGCGCCAGCAGCCAAGATTTGCAGGTCGGGCTTGATACGCAGTATTTT
>TRBJ2-1|TRBV20-1|many|14|TRBD2
CSAWTSGNYNEQFF
TGCAGTGCTTGGACTAGCGGGAATTACAATGAGCAGTTCTTC
>TRBJ2-5|TRBV2|NA|15|NA
CASLELGHNQETQYF
TGTGCCAGCCTAGAGTTGGGACACAATCAAGAGACCCAGTACTTC
>TRBJ2-5|TRBV12-3/TRBV12-4|few|14|TRBD2
CASRGGENQETQYF
TGTGCCAGCAGGGGGGGGGAGAATCAAGAGACCCAGTACTTC
>TRBJ2-7|TRBV20-1|few|13|NA
CSASTRDSYEQYF
TGCAGTGCTAGCACGAGGGACTCCTACGAGCAGTACTTC
>TRBJ2-7|TRBV20-1|NA|15|TRBD1
CSARSRQGPSYEQYF
TGCAGTGCTAGATCCCGACAGGGGCCCTCCTACGAGCAGTACTTC
>TRBJ2-1|TRBV12-3/TRBV12-4|few|14|NA
CASSLQSRGVEQFF
TGTGCCAGCAGTTTACAAAGTCGTGGTGTCGAGCAGTTCTTC
>TRBJ2-3|TRBV4-1|few|17|NA
CASSQDAADIGWDTQYF
TGCGCCAGCAGCCAAGATGCGGCGGATATAGGCTGGGATACGCAGTATTTT
>TRBJ2-1|TRBV10-3|few|16|TRBD2
CAISETSGRPDVEQFF
TGTGCCATCAGTGAGACTAGCGGGAGGCCAGACGTCGAGCAGTTCTTC
>TRBJ2-5|TRBV18|NA|17|NA
CASSPDGGLTRQETQYF
TGTGCCAGCTCACCCGACGGAGGCCTAACTCGCCAAGAGACCCAGTACTTC
>TRBJ2-5|TRBV3-1|few|15|NA
CASSQGSPEVEAQYF
TGTGCCAGCAGCCAAGGCAGCCCTGAGGTAGAGGCCCAGTACTTC
>TRBJ2-1|TRBV20-1|many|14|TRBD1
CSARTSDRGTEQFF
TGCAGTGCTAGAACCTCGGACAGGGGAACTGAGCAGTTCTTC
>TRBJ2-7|TRBV10-3|NA|13|TRBD1
CAISVTGDHEQYF
TGTGCCATCAGTGTGACAGGGGACCACGAGCAGTACTTC
>TRBJ1-4|TRBV5-1|NA|14|NA
CASSHDRPDEKLFF
TGCGCCAGCAGCCACGACAGGCCGGATGAAAAACTGTTTTTT
>TRBJ2-5|TRBV20-1|few|14|NA
CSARDNGGRETQYF
TGCAGTGCTAGAGATAACGGGGGGCGGGAGACCCAGTACTTC